Listed below are T cell receptor beta chains from one sample, sequenced in a study of beta chain features in type 1 diabetes. Generated by immunoSEQ multiplex PCR, the TCRdb table keeps only in-frame clones and is missing some. The sample holds around 250,000 clones, 14% seen once. Sequenced sample: naive CD4+ T cells from blood. The receptors originated from a man in his thirties or forties with type 1 diabetes. CDR3s include the opening cysteine and the closing phenylalanine or tryptophan. The order of the fields is CDR3 DNA, CDR3 protein, V gene, D gene, J gene, clone size. D genes are given only for firm matches. Clone size is stated in some rows and not others, as once, few, many or a class when expanded.

CDR3nt: TGTGCCAGCAGTTCAGGGGTTCGGACTGAAGCTTTCTTT; CDR3aa: CASSSGVRTEAFF; v_gene: TRBV6-5; d_gene: NA; j_gene: TRBJ1-1; abundance: few
CDR3nt: TGTGCCAGCAGCCAAGAGTTGAGGAGCTCTGGAAACACCATATATTTT; CDR3aa: CASSQELRSSGNTIYF; v_gene: TRBV14; d_gene: NA; j_gene: TRBJ1-3; abundance: NA
CDR3nt: TGCAGCGTTGAAGGGGGGGGCTTTTTTTACAATGAGCAGTTCTTC; CDR3aa: CSVEGGGFFYNEQFF; v_gene: TRBV29-1; d_gene: NA; j_gene: TRBJ2-1; abundance: few
CDR3nt: TGTGCCACCAGCAGAGAGGCTTTCTACAATGAGCAGTTCTTC; CDR3aa: CATSREAFYNEQFF; v_gene: TRBV15; d_gene: NA; j_gene: TRBJ2-1; abundance: NA
CDR3nt: TGTGCCAGCAGCTTGGGGCCAGGGATTAACTATGGCTACACCTTC; CDR3aa: CASSLGPGINYGYTF; v_gene: TRBV5-6; d_gene: NA; j_gene: TRBJ1-2; abundance: NA
CDR3nt: TGCAGTGCTAGAATGGGGACATCCCAGCATTTT; CDR3aa: CSARMGTSQHF; v_gene: TRBV20-1; d_gene: NA; j_gene: TRBJ1-5; abundance: NA
CDR3nt: TGCGCCAGCAGCCTGACAGGCGAGGTCCACGAGCAGTACTTC; CDR3aa: CASSLTGEVHEQYF; v_gene: TRBV5-1; d_gene: NA; j_gene: TRBJ2-7; abundance: few
CDR3nt: TGTGCCAGCAGCCTTCAGGGAAGCACTGAAGCTTTCTTT; CDR3aa: CASSLQGSTEAFF; v_gene: TRBV7-2; d_gene: NA; j_gene: TRBJ1-1; abundance: NA
CDR3nt: TGCGCCAGCAGCCACGGCATTCTACGAACCCCTCGGGATTTTTCCTATGGCTACACCTTC; CDR3aa: CASSHGILRTPRDFSYGYTF; v_gene: TRBV4-1; d_gene: NA; j_gene: TRBJ1-2; abundance: NA
CDR3nt: TGCGCCAGCAGCCAAGATTTCCTAAATTTTGGCGAGCAGTACTTC; CDR3aa: CASSQDFLNFGEQYF; v_gene: TRBV4-3; d_gene: NA; j_gene: TRBJ2-7; abundance: few
CDR3nt: TGCGCCAGCAGCTTGATAACGGGGCAGCCCCAGCATTTT; CDR3aa: CASSLITGQPQHF; v_gene: TRBV5-1; d_gene: NA; j_gene: TRBJ1-5; abundance: NA
CDR3nt: TGTGCCAGCAGCTTGGGGCCGAGGGGGGGATATGGCTACACCTTC; CDR3aa: CASSLGPRGGYGYTF; v_gene: TRBV5-6; d_gene: NA; j_gene: TRBJ1-2; abundance: NA
CDR3nt: TGTGCCAGCAGCCGTAGCGGGACCGGGGAGCTGTTTTTT; CDR3aa: CASSRSGTGELFF; v_gene: TRBV7-9; d_gene: TRBD2; j_gene: TRBJ2-2; abundance: few
CDR3nt: TGTGCCAGCAGACTCGTTCCTACAGGGGGAGAAGCTTTCTTT; CDR3aa: CASRLVPTGGEAFF; v_gene: TRBV2; d_gene: TRBD1; j_gene: TRBJ1-1; abundance: few
CDR3nt: TGTGCCAGCTCACCACGAGGGCGCACTGAAGCTTTCTTT; CDR3aa: CASSPRGRTEAFF; v_gene: TRBV18; d_gene: NA; j_gene: TRBJ1-1; abundance: NA
CDR3nt: TGTGCCAGCTCACATATGGACGGTTTCTCGAGGGTGCAGTTCTTC; CDR3aa: CASSHMDGFSRVQFF; v_gene: TRBV18; d_gene: NA; j_gene: TRBJ2-1; abundance: few
CDR3nt: TGCGCCAGCAGCTTGCGACAGGGCCTCATGAACACTGAAGCTTTCTTT; CDR3aa: CASSLRQGLMNTEAFF; v_gene: TRBV5-1; d_gene: TRBD1; j_gene: TRBJ1-1; abundance: NA
CDR3nt: TGTGCCAGCAGCCGACAGGGGAATGTTTCCGAGCAGTACTTC; CDR3aa: CASSRQGNVSEQYF; v_gene: TRBV7-3; d_gene: TRBD1; j_gene: TRBJ2-7; abundance: NA
CDR3nt: TGTGCCAGCAGCGTAGCGGGGGGGACTAGCGGGGAGCAGACCCAGTACTTC; CDR3aa: CASSVAGGTSGEQTQYF; v_gene: TRBV9; d_gene: TRBD2; j_gene: TRBJ2-5; abundance: few
CDR3nt: TGTGCCAGCAGTGAAGCGGCAGGCTACGAGCAGTACTTC; CDR3aa: CASSEAAGYEQYF; v_gene: TRBV6-1; d_gene: NA; j_gene: TRBJ2-7; abundance: few
CDR3nt: TGCGCCAGCACGTCAGGGAAGAACACTGAAGCTTTCTTT; CDR3aa: CASTSGKNTEAFF; v_gene: TRBV10-2; d_gene: NA; j_gene: TRBJ1-1; abundance: few
CDR3nt: TGTGCCAGCAGCTTCAGAGGGGGCACCGCCTACGAGCAGTACTTC; CDR3aa: CASSFRGGTAYEQYF; v_gene: TRBV7-3; d_gene: TRBD1; j_gene: TRBJ2-7; abundance: NA
CDR3nt: TGTGCCAGCAGCCTGATGTCCTCGAGCTCCTACAATGAGCAGTTCTTC; CDR3aa: CASSLMSSSSYNEQFF; v_gene: TRBV9; d_gene: NA; j_gene: TRBJ2-1; abundance: NA